What follows describes a single T cell receptor (beta chain). No antigen is known for it. The data were produced by immunoSEQ multiplex PCR, yet TCRdb's version contains in-frame clones alone and is incomplete. The data show fewer than 30,000 clones, with about 90% seen just once and approximately 10% held by the top ten. The data were taken from a study of graft-versus-host responses after intestinal transplantation. For the study at large: Transplant recipients had multivisceral, liver-intestinal, or isolated intestinal grafts. Every transplant recipient was induced with anti-thymocyte globulin, then maintained on tacrolimus and steroids for two to four years.

There are 12 residues in the CDR3. V shed 7 bases and J shed 6 bases, with 12 bases lying between them. The germline V gene encodes CDR1 LNHDA and CDR2 SQIVND (reference sequence). Overall study findings and caveats: Subjects displaying graft-donor T cell macrochimerism possessed elevated graft-versus-host to host-versus-graft clonal ratios inside allografts. Marrow from the recipient contained GvH clones, some of which had appeared first in ileum or blood.

The sequenced sample was PBMCs, obtained about 450 days after intestinal transplantation. This sequence originates from a human patient who received an intestinal transplant, so some T cells may come from the graft donor. The V call is TRBV19, the J call TRBJ1-1; weak D call: TRBD1 (6 bases). The CDR3 bases are TGTGCCAGTAACGCAGGGGCGTCTGAAGCTTTCTTT. It translates to CASNAGASEAFF. The full variable domain, rest sourced from reference TRBV19 and TRBJ1-1, is DGGITQSPKYLFRKEGQNVTLSCEQNLNHDAMYWYRQDPGQGLRLIYYSQIVNDFQKGDIAEGYSVSREKKESFPLTVTSAQKNPTAFYLCASNAGASEAFFGQGTRLTVV.